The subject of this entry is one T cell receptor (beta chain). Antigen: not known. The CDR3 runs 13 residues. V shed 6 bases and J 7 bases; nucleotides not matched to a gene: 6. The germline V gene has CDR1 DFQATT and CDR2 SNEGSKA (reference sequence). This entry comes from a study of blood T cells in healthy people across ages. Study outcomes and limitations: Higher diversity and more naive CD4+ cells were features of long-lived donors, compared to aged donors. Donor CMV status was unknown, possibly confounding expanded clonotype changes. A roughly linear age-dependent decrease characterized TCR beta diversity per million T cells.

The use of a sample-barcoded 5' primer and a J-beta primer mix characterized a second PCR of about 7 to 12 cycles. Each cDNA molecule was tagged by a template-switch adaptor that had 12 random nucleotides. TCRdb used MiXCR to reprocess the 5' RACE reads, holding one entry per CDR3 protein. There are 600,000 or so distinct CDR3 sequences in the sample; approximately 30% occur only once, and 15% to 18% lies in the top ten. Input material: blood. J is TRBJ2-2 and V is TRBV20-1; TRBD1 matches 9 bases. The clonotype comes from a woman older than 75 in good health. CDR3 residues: CSADRGGGGELFF. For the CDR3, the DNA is TGCAGTGCGGACAGGGGAGGGGGCGGGGAGCTGTTTTTT.